This T cell receptor beta chain was recorded in a study of human T cells and chemical hapten exposure. Overall study findings and caveats: As patch test score rose, PT1 expanded TCR counts tended to rise as well. Following DPC sensitization, TCRs present above 1 in 1000 frequency showed no change.

This clonotype was detected only once. The antigen is unknown. The V gene's germline CDR1 is SGHTA and CDR2 FQGTGA. The V segment lost 5 bases and the J segment 9 bases; nucleotides outside the gene matches: 6. The CDR3 has 15 amino acids. Source study methods: TCRs per sample had a median of around 100,000 and ranged from about 23,224 to 690,600. TCRdb re-derived calls from the RACE reads in MiXCR, one entry per CDR3 protein. TCRdb's processing, not the authors', yielded these V and J calls. The sample yields 340,000 or so distinct CDR3 sequences, around 7% seen once. Time point described: patch test 1, 2 weeks after DPC sensitization. The treatment denotes: therapeutic diphenylcyclopropenone sensitization with weekly scalp DPC.

The sequence was obtained from a woman aged 18-29 years with alopecia areata. Some clones in this sample may be carry-over from other donors' samples. This material consisted of whole blood, taken in connection with sensitization to the hapten diphenylcyclopropenone (DPC). The chain carries TRBV7-3 and TRBJ2-1, with 14 bases fitting TRBD2. CDR3 in DNA: TGTGCCAGCAGCGTGGGACTAGCGGGGGTCGCTGAGCAGTTCTTC. Translation: CASSVGLAGVAEQFF.